These T cell receptor beta chains were read from a single sample in a study of blood T cells in healthy people across ages. TCRdb reanalysed the 5' RACE reads using MiXCR and keeps one entry per CDR3 protein. This table has around 1,900,000 distinct CDR3 sequences, roughly two fifths appearing once. The sequenced sample consisted of blood. The receptors derive from a human donor in good health. The CDR3 runs from the conserved cysteine through the conserved F or W. The D gene is left open where the match is weak. Part of the rows lack a size; the others show once, few, many or a class for expanded clones.

v_call	j_call	clone_size	d_call	cdr3_aa	cdr3_nt
TRBV20-1	TRBJ2-7	-	-	CSAQLRGALNYEQYF	TGCAGTGCTCAACTCAGAGGAGCCCTGAACTACGAGCAGTACTTC
TRBV7-9	TRBJ1-5	-	-	CASTRDGNQPQHF	TGTGCCAGCACCCGGGATGGCAATCAGCCCCAGCATTTT
TRBV5-6	TRBJ2-7	few	TRBD1	CASSVGQSELYEQYF	TGTGCCAGCAGCGTGGGACAGTCTGAACTTTACGAGCAGTACTTC
TRBV3-1	TRBJ2-5	once	TRBD1	CASSSGQGLKETQYF	TGTGCCAGCAGCTCCGGACAGGGCCTGAAAGAGACCCAGTACTTC
TRBV28	TRBJ2-7	-	-	CASSFPAEAEQYF	TGTGCCAGCAGTTTTCCTGCGGAAGCCGAGCAGTACTTC
TRBV6-2/TRBV6-3	TRBJ2-3	many	-	CASRTGHNTDTQYF	TGTGCCAGCAGAACGGGACACAACACAGATACGCAGTATTTT
TRBV7-8	TRBJ2-6	many	-	CASALHSGANVLTF	TGTGCCAGCGCCCTACACTCTGGGGCCAACGTCCTGACTTTC
TRBV20-1	TRBJ1-5	few	TRBD1	CSASFRYRGRLLDNQPQHF	TGCAGCGCTAGTTTTAGGTACAGGGGGCGACTATTGGACAATCAGCCCCAGCATTTT
TRBV7-3	TRBJ2-3	-	-	CASSADGLLTDTQYF	TGTGCCAGCAGCGCGGACGGACTTCTCACAGATACGCAGTATTTT
TRBV29-1	TRBJ2-1	many	TRBD2	CSVGTSGGHEQFF	TGCAGCGTTGGGACTAGCGGGGGTCATGAGCAGTTCTTC
TRBV28	TRBJ1-1	-	-	CASSFYRRSNTEAFF	TGTGCCAGCAGTTTCTATCGTCGGTCGAACACTGAAGCTTTCTTT
TRBV7-2	TRBJ2-6	few	-	CASSLVRQYSSGANVLTF	TGTGCCAGCAGCTTAGTCCGGCAGTATAGCTCTGGGGCCAACGTCCTGACTTTC
TRBV7-9	TRBJ1-2	few	TRBD1	CASSANTGVYGYTF	TGTGCCAGCAGCGCGAACACAGGGGTCTATGGCTACACCTTC
TRBV5-6	TRBJ1-6	few	TRBD1	CASRVSGTGSSSPLHF	TGTGCCAGTCGAGTCTCCGGGACAGGTTCGTCCTCACCCCTCCACTTT
TRBV25-1	TRBJ2-1	-	-	CASSEFSEGQQFF	TGTGCCAGCAGTGAATTCAGCGAGGGACAGCAGTTCTTC
TRBV29-1	TRBJ2-3	few	-	CSWTGSTDTQYF	TGCAGCTGGACGGGGAGCACAGATACGCAGTATTTT
TRBV7-9	TRBJ1-1	-	-	CASSIGPGDTEAFF	TGTGCCAGCAGCATCGGCCCGGGGGACACTGAAGCTTTCTTT
TRBV11-1	TRBJ2-5	few	TRBD1	CASRHRDRGEETQYF	TGTGCCAGCAGGCACCGGGACAGGGGTGAAGAGACCCAGTACTTC
TRBV11-2	TRBJ2-4	once	-	CASSQVNWEQYF	TGTGCCAGCAGCCAAGTTAACTGGGAGCAGTACTTC
TRBV20-1	TRBJ1-2	few	-	CSALEAPYGYTF	TGCAGTGCCCTGGAGGCCCCTTATGGCTACACCTTC
TRBV20-1	TRBJ2-3	-	-	CSARWQTSTDTQYF	TGCAGTGCTAGGTGGCAGACTAGCACAGATACGCAGTATTTT
TRBV20-1	TRBJ2-2	few	TRBD2	CSAQALAGSSGTGELFF	TGCAGTGCTCAGGCACTAGCGGGGTCCTCCGGGACCGGGGAGCTGTTTTTT
TRBV7-3	TRBJ2-7	-	TRBD2	CASSGGTSGEQYF	TGTGCCAGCAGCGGCGGGACTAGCGGTGAGCAGTACTTC
TRBV7-2	TRBJ1-2	-	-	CASSLAKAYGYTF	TGTGCCAGCAGCTTAGCGAAGGCCTATGGCTACACCTTC
TRBV13	TRBJ1-6	-	-	CASSLRILNSPLHF	TGTGCCAGCAGCTTGCGGATTCTTAATTCACCCCTCCACTTT